This T cell receptor beta chain was found in a study of blood T cell repertoires in COVID-19. Study-wide context: Acute and convalescent COVID-19 specimens originated in the United States, Italy and Spain.

The authors' processing: Estimation of nucleated cell counts was performed using reference gene primer amplification. Profiled with immunoSEQ multiplex PCR; TCRdb holds only in-frame clones, not every one. V, J and clone size were drawn from that table, and D and trimming were deduced from the DNA. The data hold 200,000 or so clones, with approximately 80% observed a single time. Looked up from germline, CDR1 is SQVTM and CDR2 is ANQGSEA. The CDR3 has 15 residues. Between the trimmed V and J ends, which lost 6 bases and 8 bases, there was a span of 25 bases. This clone was detected only a few times. The sequenced sample consisted of peripheral blood. The rearrangement joins TRBV29-1 to TRBJ1-2; D remains unclear. This sequence originates from an elderly woman with acute or convalescent COVID-19. CDR3 region: CSVPEWRSQMWGYTF. The CDR3, as DNA: TGCAGCGTCCCCGAGTGGAGGTCCCAAATGTGGGGCTACACCTTC.